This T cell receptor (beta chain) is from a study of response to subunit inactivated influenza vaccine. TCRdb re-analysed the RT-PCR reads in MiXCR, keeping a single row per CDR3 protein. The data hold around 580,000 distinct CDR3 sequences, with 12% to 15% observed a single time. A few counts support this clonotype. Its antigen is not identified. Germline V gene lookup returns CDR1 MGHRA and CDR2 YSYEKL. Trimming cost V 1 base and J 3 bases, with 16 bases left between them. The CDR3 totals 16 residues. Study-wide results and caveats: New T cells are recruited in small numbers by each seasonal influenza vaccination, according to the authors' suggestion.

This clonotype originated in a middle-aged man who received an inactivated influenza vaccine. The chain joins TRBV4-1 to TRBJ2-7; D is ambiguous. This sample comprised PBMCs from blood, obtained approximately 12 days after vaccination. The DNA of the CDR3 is TGCGCCAGCAGCCAAGCTCCTTTGGGAAGGCTCTACGAGCAGTACTTC. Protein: CASSQAPLGRLYEQYF.